What follows describes a single T cell receptor delta chain. Since a far larger clone is one base different, this is likely a read error. TCRdb fed the multiplex PCR reads into CATT to redo clone calling. Here the sample spans 45,000 to 70,000 delta-chain clones, 1.7% being singletons. Germline V gene data show CDR1 as GEAIGNYY and CDR2 as EKD. Germline trimming cut 0 bases from V and 0 bases from J; bases unmatched to any gene: 25. CDR3 size: 23 residues. These data are taken from a study of γδ T cells in repeated Plasmodium falciparum infection. Looking at the study overall: Sampling occurred at baseline, pre-infection for selected infections, and 21 days post-infection.

Gammadelta T cells were flow-sorted from PBMC into Vgamma9/Vdelta2+ and Vdelta2-negative populations for bulk analysis. The sample consisted of gamma-delta T cells from blood. J is TRDJ1 and V is TRDV2; 9 bases are shared with TRDD2. TCRdb offers no J gene call, so here the DNA was matched to germline to obtain one. The origin of this receptor is a pool of human donors (malaria-infected and uninfected, not separated). In DNA, the CDR3 is TGTGCCTGTGACACCGACGATACCTTCCTACGTGGGGTGGGGTTCAGGTACACCGATAAACTCATCTTT. Translating gives CACDTDDTFLRGVGFRYTDKLIF.